This T cell receptor beta chain is from a study of HIV-infected patients and healthy controls. Study-level results: HIV+ repertoires were severely depleted of MAIT alpha-chain CDR3s, unlike healthy controls. HIV-infected repertoires had significantly higher mean Gini indices than controls, possibly reflecting oligoclonality.

Alpha and beta constant-region primers primed reverse transcription of approximately 0.55 ug RNA. Each of the alpha and beta chains got its own library through chain-specific third strand synthesis with indices. Two random hexamers, added before amplification and joined, formed each molecule's 12-nucleotide barcode. TCRdb analysed the 5' RACE reads with MiXCR anew, one entry per CDR3 protein. The table lists some 17,000 distinct CDR3 sequences, roughly 9.1% of them singletons. Concerning this clonotype: Its antigen remains unidentified.

All unsorted peripheral T cells were captured because whole blood was used without fractionation. Four of the ten uninfected healthy control donors were sampled twice, around three months apart. Germline assignment: CDR1 MGHRA and CDR2 YSYEKL. V shed 0 bases and J shed 9 bases, with 6 bases lying between them. There are 13 residues in the CDR3. The sequenced sample was blood. The chain has TRBV4-1 and TRBJ1-6, with unresolved D. The TCR was taken from an adult in good health. DNA of the CDR3: TGCGCCAGCAGCCAAGACCCCGGTTCACCCCTCCACTTT. Translated, it gives CASSQDPGSPLHF.